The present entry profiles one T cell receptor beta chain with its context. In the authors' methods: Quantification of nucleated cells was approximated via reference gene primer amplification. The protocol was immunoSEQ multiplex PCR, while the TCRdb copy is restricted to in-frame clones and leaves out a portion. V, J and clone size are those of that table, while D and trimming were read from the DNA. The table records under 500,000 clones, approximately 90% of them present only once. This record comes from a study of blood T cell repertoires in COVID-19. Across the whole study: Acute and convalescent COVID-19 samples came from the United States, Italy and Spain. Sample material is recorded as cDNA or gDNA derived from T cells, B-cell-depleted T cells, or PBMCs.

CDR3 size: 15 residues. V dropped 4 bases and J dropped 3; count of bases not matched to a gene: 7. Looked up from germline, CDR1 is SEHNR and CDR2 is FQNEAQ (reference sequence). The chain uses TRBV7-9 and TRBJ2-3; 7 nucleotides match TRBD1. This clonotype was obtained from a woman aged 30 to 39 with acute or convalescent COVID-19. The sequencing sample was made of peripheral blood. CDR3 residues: CASSSRQGNTDTQYF. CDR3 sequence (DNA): TGTGCCAGCAGCTCCAGACAGGGTAATACAGATACGCAGTATTTT.